The 3 T cell receptor beta chains below all came from one sample that was sequenced in a study of beta chain features in type 1 diabetes. What was sequenced were expressed TCRB transcripts, since all of the isolated RNA had been reverse transcribed. Generated by immunoSEQ multiplex PCR, the TCRdb table keeps only in-frame clones and is missing some. This sample has some 900,000 clones; about a sixth occur once, and the top ten carry 0.02% to 0.03%. The sequencing input was naive CD4+ T cells from blood. These receptors all stem from a woman aged 18-29 years in good health.

The V call is TRBV11-3, the J call TRBJ1-2, with D uncertain. Germline V gene lookup returns CDR1 SGHNT and CDR2 YENEEA. Trimming shortened V by 1 base and J by 0 bases, and 6 bases separated the two germline ends. CDR3 length: 14 amino acids. CDR3 in DNA: TGTGCCAGCAGCTTAGTGGTGACTAACTATGGCTACACCTTC. Residues: CASSLVVTNYGYTF.

The V and J genes are TRBV4-1 and TRBJ2-1; TRBD2 aligns across 13 bases. Germline-derived CDR1 and CDR2 are MGHRA and YSYEKL. This CDR3 region has 18 residues. With V trimmed by 0 bases and J by 8 bases, 10 bases remained unmatched. CDR3 protein: CASSQESLAGGPSYEQFF. CDR3 nucleotides: TGCGCCAGCAGCCAAGAATCACTAGCGGGAGGGCCTTCTTATGAGCAGTTCTTC.

The CDR3 nucleotides read TGCGCCAGCAGTGTTGCTGGGGGCTGGCCCTACAATGAGCAGTTCTTC. It yields the protein CASSVAGGWPYNEQFF. The chain is built from TRBV4-3 and TRBJ2-1, with D maybe TRBD1 (6 bases). The CDR3 runs 16 residues. The V and J ends lost 6 bases and 2 bases respectively, with 17 bases between them. Germline V CDR1 and CDR2: LGHNA, YSLEER.